This T cell receptor (beta chain) was identified in a study of blood T cell repertoires in COVID-19. The method was immunoSEQ multiplex PCR; TCRdb's version includes in-frame clones alone and lacks a portion of them. The sample lists 190,000 or so clones; approximately 82% were seen once. The V gene's germline CDR1 is KGHDR and CDR2 SFDVKD. Trimming shortened V by 9 bases and J by 8 bases, and 27 bases separated the two germline ends. CDR3 length: 17 amino acids. V usage is TRBV24-1 and J usage is TRBJ1-4; no clear D gene. This clonotype was obtained from a human donor with acute or convalescent COVID-19. The donor label of this sample is uncertain. The material sequenced was peripheral blood. CDR3: CATHIGVPILLREKLFF. For the CDR3, the DNA is TGTGCCACCCATATCGGGGTACCCATTTTGCTTAGGGAAAAACTGTTTTTT.